A single sample gave rise to the 26 T cell receptor beta chains below, sequenced in a study of T cell repertoires in aging, cancer and after chemotherapy. Amplification of TCR beta used genomic DNA extracted from peripheral blood. Rearranged V-D-J TRB sequences were amplified with a mixed TRB-A/B primer pool. Using its own MiXCR run on the multiplex PCR reads, TCRdb lists one record per CDR3 protein. This table has more than 8,500 distinct CDR3 sequences, under 45% appearing once. The sequenced sample was blood. Every receptor here comes from a human donor in good health.

This clonotype was detected a few times. The chain joins TRBV6-4 to TRBJ2-5; 7 nucleotides line up with TRBD1. This CDR3 region has 17 residues. V lost 0 bases to trimming and J lost 3 bases; unmatched junction nucleotides: 10. CDR1 is MRHNA and CDR2 is SNTAGT in the germline V gene. CDR3 nucleotide sequence: TGTGCCAGCAGTGACTCCGCTGAAACCGGGACAGAAGAGACCCAGTACTTC. Its translation is CASSDSAETGTEETQYF.

This clonotype has only a few counts. The chain employs TRBV29-1 and TRBJ2-7; the D is unclear. This CDR3 comprises 12 residues. V was trimmed by 2 bases and J by 0 bases, leaving 5 bases between them. Germline CDR1 is SQVTM and CDR2 is ANQGSEA. The CDR3 DNA sequence: TGCAGCGTTGAATTGGGCTCCTACGAGCAGTACTTC. Its translation: CSVELGSYEQYF.

V usage is TRBV12-3 or TRBV12-4 and J usage is TRBJ2-3; the match to TRBD2 covers 10 bases. Trimming removed 4 bases from V and 1 base from J; junction bases left unmatched: 5. This CDR3 region has 16 residues. CDR3 sequence reads: CASSYSTSGGTDTQYF. Here the CDR3 DNA reads TGTGCCAGCAGTTACTCAACTAGCGGGGGCACAGATACGCAGTATTTT.

The genes are TRBV5-1 and TRBJ2-3; weak D call: TRBD2 (7 bases). The germline CDR1 and CDR2 sequences are SGHRS and YFSETQ. The CDR3 covers 16 residues. Trimming pared 5 bases from V and 0 bases from J, leaving 16 bases between. The CDR3 spells CASRLGGEISTDTQYF. In nucleotides, the CDR3 is TGCGCCAGCAGACTAGGGGGGGAGATCAGCACAGATACGCAGTATTTT.

In this sample, this clonotype turned up a few times. The chain joins TRBV12-3 or TRBV12-4 to TRBJ1-1; 9 bases match TRBD1. Trimming took 5 bases from V and 1 from J; bases not matched to a gene: 20. CDR3 length: 20 residues. The CDR3 nucleotides read TGTGCCAGCAGTGTCCAGACAGGGGGGCCCCCGGGGACGAAGAACACTGAAGCTTTCTTT. Its protein product is CASSVQTGGPPGTKNTEAFF.

The chain joins TRBV6-2 or TRBV6-3 to TRBJ2-7, with 8 bases aligning to TRBD2. The V gene's germline CDR1 is MNHEY and CDR2 SVGEGT. This CDR3 has 16 amino acids. V trimming: 7 bases; J trimming: 2 bases; junction bases outside the gene matches: 13. Here the CDR3 DNA reads TGTGCCAGCAACGACCCACTAGCGGAGAGACCCTACGAGCAGTACTTC. Its translation is CASNDPLAERPYEQYF.

This clonotype appeared a few times. This chain joins TRBV6-2 or TRBV6-3 and TRBJ2-7, with D possibly matching TRBD2 (7 bases). The germline V gene has CDR1 MNHEY and CDR2 SVGEGT. CDR3 length equals 15 residues. V lost 7 bases, J lost 3 bases, and 19 bases lay in between. CDR3 in DNA: TGTGCCAGCATAAACTGGGCGGGGGCCAACTACGAGCAGTACTTC. This translates into CASINWAGANYEQYF.

The rearrangement uses TRBV13 and TRBJ2-7; 11 nucleotides match TRBD2. The ends lost 5 bases at V and 2 bases at J; junction bases unmatched: 11. Germline V lookup: CDR1 PRHDT, CDR2 FYEKMQ (reference sequence). The CDR3 length is 17 residues. CDR3 residues: CASSPRLGLAVPYEQYF. The CDR3 DNA follows: TGTGCCAGCAGCCCAAGGCTGGGACTAGCGGTACCCTACGAGCAGTACTTC.

The chain has TRBV5-4 and TRBJ2-3; 11 bases fit TRBD1. The germline V gene has CDR1 SGHNT and CDR2 YYREEE (reference sequence). The CDR3 runs 15 residues. Trimming removed 2 bases from V and 6 bases from J; junction bases left unmatched: 5. Here the CDR3 reads CASSLGQGAGDTQYF. CDR3 in DNA: TGTGCCAGCAGCTTAGGACAGGGGGCAGGCGATACGCAGTATTTT.

This chain uses TRBV7-6 with TRBJ2-5; D call uncertain. Trimming took 1 base from V and 5 from J, leaving 17 bases between them. Germline CDR1 is SGHVS and CDR2 is FNYEAQ. The CDR3 runs to 16 residues. CDR3 DNA sequence: TGTGCCAGCAGCTTAGAGGCCGTCCCCATCTGGGAGACCCAGTACTTC. Protein sequence: CASSLEAVPIWETQYF.

The rearrangement uses TRBV10-1 and TRBJ1-1; a weak D match, TRBD1 (5 bases). The CDR3 is 12 residues long. Germline CDR1 reads WNHNN; CDR2 reads SYGVQD (reference sequence). V shed 6 bases and J shed 7 bases, with 12 bases lying between them. In nucleotides, the CDR3 is TGCGCCAGCAGCCCCGACAGACTTGAAGCTTTCTTT. The encoded protein is CASSPDRLEAFF.

This clonotype occurred a few times. This sequence joins TRBV13 and TRBJ2-1; D unresolved. This CDR3 comprises 16 residues. Germline V gene sequence: CDR1 PRHDT, CDR2 FYEKMQ (reference sequence). V shed 5 bases and J shed 4 bases, with 18 bases lying between them. The CDR3 DNA follows: TGTGCCAGCAGCCCCCGAGGTCCGACTGCTTACAATGAGCAGTTCTTC. Protein: CASSPRGPTAYNEQFF. The whole variable domain, remainder taken from reference TRBV13 and TRBJ2-1, is AAGVIQSPRHLIKEKRETATLKCYPIPRHDTVYWYQQGPGQDPQFLISFYEKMQSDKGSIPDRFSAQQFSDYHSELNMSSLELGDSALYFCASSPRGPTAYNEQFFGPGTRLTVL.

The rearrangement uses TRBV5-4 and TRBJ2-3; 8 bases are a match to TRBD1. Trimming removed 4 bases from V and 3 bases from J; junction bases left unmatched: 4. Germline CDR1 and CDR2: SGHNT and YYREEE (reference sequence). The CDR3 has 14 residues. This CDR3 reads CASSSTGGTDTQYF. The CDR3 DNA reads TGTGCCAGCAGCAGTACAGGGGGAACAGATACGCAGTATTTT. Supplemented by reference TRBV5-4 and TRBJ2-3, the full variable domain reads ETGVTQSPTHLIKTRGQQVTLRCSSQSGHNTVSWYQQALGQGPQFIFQYYREEENGRGNFPPRFSGLQFPNYSSELNVNALELDDSALYLCASSSTGGTDTQYFGPGTRLTVL.

This clonotype turned up a few times. The chain uses TRBV19 and TRBJ2-1, with 12 bases identical to TRBD2. After removal of 5 bases from V and 0 bases from J, the junction contained 8 bases not matched to a gene. CDR1 and CDR2 (germline): LNHDA, SQIVND (reference sequence). CDR3 size: 18 residues. In DNA, the CDR3 is TGTGCCAGTAGTCCGAGGACTAGCGGGACGAGCTCCTACAATGAGCAGTTCTTC. Protein: CASSPRTSGTSSYNEQFF.

This clonotype was counted a few times. The gene calls are TRBV27 and TRBJ2-7; TRBD2 aligns across 12 bases. Germline CDR1 is MNHEY and CDR2 is SMNVEV (reference sequence). Germline trimming cut 6 bases from V and 1 base from J; bases unmatched to any gene: 4. The CDR3 loop spans 15 amino acids. The CDR3 sequence is CASSVTSGRSYEQYF. The CDR3 DNA follows: TGTGCCAGCAGCGTCACTAGCGGGAGGTCCTACGAGCAGTACTTC.

The J gene is TRBJ1-1, the V gene TRBV6-5; D may be TRBD1 (6 bases). CDR1 is MNHEY, CDR2 SVGAGI, per germline. The V end lost 7 bases, the J end lost 7 bases, and 10 bases lay between the germline ends. This CDR3 comprises 11 residues. CDR3 nucleotides: TGTGCCAGCAATCAGGGGTTTGAAGCTTTCTTT. This encodes CASNQGFEAFF.

This sequence joins TRBV13 and TRBJ1-2, with 12 bases identical to TRBD1. J lost 4 bases, V lost 1 base, and 4 bases had no gene match. The CDR3 is 16 amino acids. Germline V gene lookup returns CDR1 PRHDT and CDR2 FYEKMQ (reference sequence). The CDR3, as DNA: TGTGCCAGCAGCTTAGCGGGACAGGGGGCCTTCTATGGCTACACCTTC. Residues: CASSLAGQGAFYGYTF.

This clonotype was counted between two and nine times. V and J are TRBV20-1 and TRBJ1-2; tentative D call: TRBD1 (6 bases). The CDR3 contains 12 residues. Germline V CDR1 and CDR2: DFQATT, SNEGSKA (reference sequence). CDR3 sequence: CTAMLQGLGYTF. As DNA, the CDR3 is TGCACCGCTATGCTGCAGGGGCTCGGCTACACCTTC.

The V and J genes are TRBV11-3 and TRBJ1-1; D perhaps matches TRBD1 (5 bases). CDR3 length: 13 amino acids. The V gene lost 5 bases and the J gene lost 3 bases, with 10 bases spanning the gap. CDR1 and CDR2 from the germline V gene are SGHNT and YENEEA. CDR3 amino acids: CASSRGYDTEAFF. In nucleotides, the CDR3 is TGTGCCAGCAGCCGGGGGTATGACACTGAAGCTTTCTTT. Full variable domain (rest looked up from reference TRBV11-3 and TRBJ1-1): EAGVVQSPRYKIIEKKQPVAFWCNPISGHNTLYWYLQNLGQGPELLIRYENEEAVDDSQLPKDRFSAERLKGVDSTLKIQPAELGDSAVYLCASSRGYDTEAFFGQGTRLTVV.

This chain uses TRBV5-4 with TRBJ2-7; the D gene is possibly TRBD2 (7 bases). V lost 0 bases to trimming and J lost 3 bases, with 19 bases between them. Germline values: CDR1 SGHNT, CDR2 YYREEE (reference sequence). The CDR3 consists of 17 residues. The CDR3 nucleotides read TGTGCCAGCAGCTTGGGTAGAATCGGGGGGCGCAGCTACGAGCAGTACTTC. Translating it yields CASSLGRIGGRSYEQYF.

This clonotype has just a few counts. This rearrangement joins TRBV5-4 to TRBJ2-3, with a weak D call TRBD2 (6 bases). The CDR3 covers 15 residues. Trimming removed 0 bases at V and 0 bases at J, with 8 bases between. Germline CDR1 SGHNT, CDR2 YYREEE (reference sequence). CDR3 nucleotide sequence: TGTGCCAGCAGCTTGGTCGCGGGGAGCACAGATACGCAGTATTTT. This encodes CASSLVAGSTDTQYF.

V gene TRBV6-2 or TRBV6-3 combines with J gene TRBJ2-7, with TRBD1 identical over 8 bases. This CDR3 region has 14 residues. Germline loops: CDR1 MNHEY, CDR2 SVGEGT. The ends lost 8 bases at V and 2 bases at J; junction bases unmatched: 8. CDR3 protein: CASARTGTAYEQYF. CDR3 sequence (DNA): TGTGCCAGCGCGAGGACAGGGACGGCCTACGAGCAGTACTTC.

This clonotype has just one count. The chain employs TRBV9 and TRBJ2-7; no clear D gene. Germline V gene data show CDR1 as SGDLS and CDR2 as YYNGEE. CDR3 length: 13 residues. V was clipped by 0 bases and J by 7 bases, with 11 bases between them. CDR3 in amino acids: CASSVEVGWEQYF. CDR3 nucleotide sequence: TGTGCCAGCAGCGTAGAGGTGGGGTGGGAGCAGTACTTC.

The chain joins TRBV18 to TRBJ2-3, with a possible D match to TRBD2 (5 bases). The CDR3 covers 18 residues. Germline-derived CDR1 and CDR2 are KGHSH and LQKENI. The V gene lost 3 bases and the J gene lost 0 bases, with 19 bases spanning the gap. CDR3 region: CASSPRLVGASSTDTQYF. CDR3 in DNA: TGTGCCAGCTCACCTCGCCTAGTGGGAGCCTCTAGCACAGATACGCAGTATTTT.

Only a few counts were recorded for this clonotype. This sequence joins TRBV27 and TRBJ1-4; D is unresolved. Germline CDR1 reads MNHEY; CDR2 reads SMNVEV (reference sequence). This CDR3 has 15 amino acids. Trimming took off 5 bases at V and 0 bases at J, with 10 bases between the two ends. The CDR3 DNA is TGTGCCAGCAGTGCCAGATACTCAACTAATGAAAAACTGTTTTTT. Its protein product is CASSARYSTNEKLFF.

This clonotype was detected a few times. This chain links TRBV6-1 with TRBJ1-5, with TRBD1 as a possible D gene (6 bases). The CDR3 extends over 13 amino acids. Trimming removed 2 bases at V and 9 bases at J, with 11 bases between. CDR1 is MNHNS and CDR2 is SASEGT in the germline V gene. As DNA, the CDR3 is TGTGCCAGCAGTGAAATGTGGGGGGCGCCCCAGCATTTT. It codes for CASSEMWGAPQHF.